The present T cell receptor beta chain was sequenced within a study of T cell responses to AZD1222 COVID-19 vaccine. Findings and limits, study-wide: Along spike, vaccine-associated CD4 TCRs were found throughout, with dominance at 160-218 and 743-854.

Measured with immunoSEQ multiplex PCR; TCRdb has only the in-frame clones, and not every one. Of 150,000 or so clones in the sample, about 92% were seen once. The CDR3 has 15 residues. Deletions cut 0 bases from V and 4 bases from J, with 12 bases between. CDR1 MNHEY and CDR2 SVGEGT come from the germline V gene. The table lists this clone with a count of one. What it binds is unknown. The gene calls are TRBV6-2 or TRBV6-3 and TRBJ1-2, with a tentative D call TRBD1 (5 bases). This clonotype was sampled from an adult who received the AZD1222 COVID-19 vaccine. Sequencing was performed on peripheral blood, taken 28 days after the second AZD1222 dose. The CDR3 protein is CASSYSGHGAYGYTF. Written as DNA, the CDR3 is TGTGCCAGCAGTTACTCCGGACACGGGGCCTATGGCTACACCTTC.